Included here is one TCR beta chain sequence, with context. This entry comes from a study of blood T cell repertoires in COVID-19. Study-wide background: The United States, Italy and Spain were the sources of the acute and convalescent COVID-19 samples. T cells, B-cell-depleted T cells, or PBMCs supplied cDNA or gDNA.

Using immunoSEQ multiplex PCR, the repertoire was profiled, and TCRdb retains in-frame clones only, with some absent. The sample lists around 230,000 clones; about 80% were seen once. Germline V gives CDR1 GTSNPN, CDR2 SVGIG (reference sequence). CDR3 length: 14 residues. Trimming removed 5 bases from V and 6 bases from J; junction bases left unmatched: 7. Sample: peripheral blood. This TCR derives from a woman aged 80 or older with acute or convalescent COVID-19. This chain uses TRBV30 with TRBJ1-4; TRBD1 agrees at 9 bases. The CDR3 coding sequence is TGTGCCTGGGCAAGGGGACAGGGTCATGAAAAACTGTTTTTT. It yields the protein CAWARGQGHEKLFF.